These T cell receptor beta chains were read from a single sample in a study of Tregs in tolerant kidney transplant recipients. Assay: immunoSEQ multiplex PCR; the TCRdb copy retains only in-frame clones and omits some. Seen here are about 44,000 clones, about 95% observed once, and the top ten hold around 0.35%. For these TCRs, the target antigens are not known. The specimen was Tregs from blood cultured with allogeneic cells. These TCRs come from a human donor in good health. Both conserved end residues are part of each CDR3. Each record gives: CDR3 DNA, CDR3 protein, J gene, D gene, clone size, V gene. A D gene is named only where the DNA matches it firmly. Only part of the rows carry a size: once, few, many, or a class if the clone is expanded.

DNA: TGTGCCAGCTCACTGGGGGGAGCGAACACTGAAGCTTTCTTT
CDR3: CASSLGGANTEAFF
J: TRBJ1-1
D: NA
size: NA
V: TRBV18

DNA: TGTGCCAGCATCCAAGGGGGGCGTAGCTATGGCTACACCTTC
CDR3: CASIQGGRSYGYTF
J: TRBJ1-2
D: NA
size: NA
V: TRBV5-6

DNA: TGTGCCAGCAGCCCACGGACTGTCTCCTACAATGAGCAGTTCTTC
CDR3: CASSPRTVSYNEQFF
J: TRBJ2-1
D: NA
size: NA
V: TRBV9

DNA: TGTGCCAGCAGCTTGCCCGGATCGGGTTCTTTGAACACCGGGGAGCTGTTTTTT
CDR3: CASSLPGSGSLNTGELFF
J: TRBJ2-2
D: NA
size: NA
V: TRBV5-8

DNA: TGCGCCAGCAGCTCCACAGCACAAGAGACCCAGTACTTC
CDR3: CASSSTAQETQYF
J: TRBJ2-5
D: NA
size: NA
V: TRBV5-1

DNA: TGTGCCAGCAGCTTAGATGAAAAACTGTTTTTT
CDR3: CASSLDEKLFF
J: TRBJ1-4
D: NA
size: NA
V: TRBV7-9

DNA: TGTGCCAGCAGCTTAGGGGGCGGGAGGTCCTACAATGAGCAGTTCTTC
CDR3: CASSLGGGRSYNEQFF
J: TRBJ2-1
D: TRBD2
size: once
V: TRBV7-3

DNA: TGTGCCAGTAGTCCGGGCCCTTACTCTAACTATGGCTACACCTTC
CDR3: CASSPGPYSNYGYTF
J: TRBJ1-2
D: NA
size: NA
V: TRBV7-6

DNA: TGCGCCAGCAGCTTGGATAGGGTGCGCTACGAGCAGTACTTC
CDR3: CASSLDRVRYEQYF
J: TRBJ2-7
D: NA
size: NA
V: TRBV5-1

DNA: TGCGCCAGCAGTGGGACAGCTTCACTCTACGAGCAGTACTTC
CDR3: CASSGTASLYEQYF
J: TRBJ2-7
D: TRBD1
size: once
V: TRBV5-1

DNA: TGTGCCAGCTCGCCAGGGTCCAGCTCCTACAATGAGCAGTTCTTC
CDR3: CASSPGSSSYNEQFF
J: TRBJ2-1
D: NA
size: NA
V: TRBV18

DNA: TGTGCCAGCAGCCCTAGGTGGGGGTCCAATCAGCCCCAGCATTTT
CDR3: CASSPRWGSNQPQHF
J: TRBJ1-5
D: NA
size: NA
V: TRBV7-2

DNA: TGTGCCAGCAGCCAAGATTTACGACAGTCCTACACCTTC
CDR3: CASSQDLRQSYTF
J: TRBJ1-2
D: NA
size: NA
V: TRBV5-5

DNA: TGCGCCAGCAGGACTAGCGGGGGGCCTACAGATACGCAGTATTTT
CDR3: CASRTSGGPTDTQYF
J: TRBJ2-3
D: TRBD2
size: NA
V: TRBV5-1

DNA: TGCGCCAGCAGCTTGGGTACTAGCGGGTCGATGAAGCAGTACTTC
CDR3: CASSLGTSGSMKQYF
J: TRBJ2-7
D: TRBD2
size: once
V: TRBV5-1

DNA: TGTGCCAGCAGCTCCTCTGTCCGGGGGAGAGACACCATATATTTT
CDR3: CASSSSVRGRDTIYF
J: TRBJ1-3
D: NA
size: NA
V: TRBV5-6

DNA: TGTGCCAGCAGCTCCCCCCCCAGGGAGGAGACCCAGTACTTC
CDR3: CASSSPPREETQYF
J: TRBJ2-5
D: NA
size: NA
V: TRBV7-9

DNA: TGTGCCAGCAGTTACTCGAATGAGCAGTTCTTC
CDR3: CASSYSNEQFF
J: TRBJ2-1
D: NA
size: NA
V: TRBV6-5

DNA: TGTGCCAGCAGCCCAAACGGCGCAGGGGACACTGAAGCTTTCTTT
CDR3: CASSPNGAGDTEAFF
J: TRBJ1-1
D: NA
size: NA
V: TRBV11-2

DNA: TGTGCCAGCAGCTTAGATCGGAGACTAGCGGGGGGGCAAGATACGCAGTATTTT
CDR3: CASSLDRRLAGGQDTQYF
J: TRBJ2-3
D: TRBD2
size: NA
V: TRBV11-2

DNA: TGTGCCAGCAGCGCCAGACAGAGTAATTCACCCCTCCACTTT
CDR3: CASSARQSNSPLHF
J: TRBJ1-6
D: NA
size: NA
V: TRBV9

DNA: TGTGCCAGTAGTATTGGGCCTAGCGGAACGTACGAGCAGTACTTC
CDR3: CASSIGPSGTYEQYF
J: TRBJ2-7
D: TRBD2
size: NA
V: TRBV19

DNA: TGCAGCGTTGACGTGGGAGGCGAGCAGTACTTC
CDR3: CSVDVGGEQYF
J: TRBJ2-7
D: NA
size: NA
V: TRBV29-1

DNA: TGCGCCAGCAGCTTGCGACGACCTCAAGAGACCCAGTACTTC
CDR3: CASSLRRPQETQYF
J: TRBJ2-5
D: NA
size: NA
V: TRBV5-1

DNA: TGTGCCAGCAGCCAGGGGGGGTGGACAGTCTATGGCTACACCTTC
CDR3: CASSQGGWTVYGYTF
J: TRBJ1-2
D: TRBD1
size: once
V: TRBV7-9

DNA: TGTGCCAGCAGCAAAGTGGGAAGCACAGATACGCAGTATTTT
CDR3: CASSKVGSTDTQYF
J: TRBJ2-3
D: NA
size: NA
V: TRBV21-1

DNA: TGTGCCACCAGCAGTCACGGGGGGTCTTGGGATACGCAGTATTTT
CDR3: CATSSHGGSWDTQYF
J: TRBJ2-3
D: TRBD2
size: once
V: TRBV15

DNA: TGTGCCAGCAGCTATGGGGGCCAGAAGAACACCGGGGAGCTGTTTTTT
CDR3: CASSYGGQKNTGELFF
J: TRBJ2-2
D: NA
size: NA
V: TRBV5-4

DNA: TGCGCCAGCAGCCAAGACCCCACGTCCAACTATGGCTACACCTTC
CDR3: CASSQDPTSNYGYTF
J: TRBJ1-2
D: NA
size: NA
V: TRBV4-1

DNA: TGCAGCGGTTACAGGGGCGGGGGGCAAGAGACCCAGTACTTC
CDR3: CSGYRGGGQETQYF
J: TRBJ2-5
D: NA
size: NA
V: TRBV29-1